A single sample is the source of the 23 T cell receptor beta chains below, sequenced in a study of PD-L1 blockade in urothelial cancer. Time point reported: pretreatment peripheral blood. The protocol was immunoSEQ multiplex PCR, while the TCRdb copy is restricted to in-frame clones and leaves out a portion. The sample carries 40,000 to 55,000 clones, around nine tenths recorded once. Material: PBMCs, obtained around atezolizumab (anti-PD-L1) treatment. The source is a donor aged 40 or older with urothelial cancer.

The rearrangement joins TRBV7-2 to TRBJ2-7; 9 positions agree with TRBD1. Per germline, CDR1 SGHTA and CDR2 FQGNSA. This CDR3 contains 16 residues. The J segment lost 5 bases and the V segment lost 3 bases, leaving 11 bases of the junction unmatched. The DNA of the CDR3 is TGTGCCAGCAGCTTGCCGATCGGGACAGGGCGCCACGAGCAGTACTTC. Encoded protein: CASSLPIGTGRHEQYF.

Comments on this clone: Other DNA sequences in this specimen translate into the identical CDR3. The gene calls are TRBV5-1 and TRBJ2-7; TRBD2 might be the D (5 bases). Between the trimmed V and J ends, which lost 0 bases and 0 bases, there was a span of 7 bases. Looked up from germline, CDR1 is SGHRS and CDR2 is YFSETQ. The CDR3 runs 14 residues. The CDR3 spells CASSLAGDSYEQYF. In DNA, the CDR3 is TGCGCCAGCAGCTTGGCCGGGGACTCCTACGAGCAGTACTTC.

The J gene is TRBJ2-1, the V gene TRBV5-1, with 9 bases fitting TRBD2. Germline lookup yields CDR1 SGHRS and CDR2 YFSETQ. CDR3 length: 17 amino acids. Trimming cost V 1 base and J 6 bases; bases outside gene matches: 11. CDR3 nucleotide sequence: TGCGCCAGCAGCTTGAGCCCCGGGACTAGCATCGGCAATGAGCAGTTCTTC. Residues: CASSLSPGTSIGNEQFF. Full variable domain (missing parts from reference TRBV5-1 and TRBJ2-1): KAGVTQTPRYLIKTRGQQVTLSCSPISGHRSVSWYQQTPGQGLQFLFEYFSETQRNKGNFPGRFSGRQFSNSRSEMNVSTLELGDSALYLCASSLSPGTSIGNEQFFGPGTRLTVL.

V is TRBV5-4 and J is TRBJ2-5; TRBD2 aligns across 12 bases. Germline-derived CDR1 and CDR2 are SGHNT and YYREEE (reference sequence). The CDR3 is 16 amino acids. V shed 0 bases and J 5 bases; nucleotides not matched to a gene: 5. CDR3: CASSLDLAGGSETQYF. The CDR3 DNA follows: TGTGCCAGCAGCTTGGACCTAGCGGGAGGGAGTGAGACCCAGTACTTC.

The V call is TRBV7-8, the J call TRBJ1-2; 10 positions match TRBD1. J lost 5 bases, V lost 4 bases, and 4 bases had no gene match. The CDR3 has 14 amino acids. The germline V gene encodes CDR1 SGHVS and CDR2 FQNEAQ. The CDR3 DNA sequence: TGTGCCAGCAGCTCCGGGACAGGGGATTATGGCTACACCTTC. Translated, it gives CASSSGTGDYGYTF.

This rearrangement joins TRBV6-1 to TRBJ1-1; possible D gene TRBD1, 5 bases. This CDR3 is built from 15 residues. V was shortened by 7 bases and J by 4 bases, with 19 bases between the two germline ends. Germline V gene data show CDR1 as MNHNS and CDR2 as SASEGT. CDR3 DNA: TGTGCCAGCATGGGCAGTGGGGCTGTGGGCACTGAAGCTTTCTTT. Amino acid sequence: CASMGSGAVGTEAFF.

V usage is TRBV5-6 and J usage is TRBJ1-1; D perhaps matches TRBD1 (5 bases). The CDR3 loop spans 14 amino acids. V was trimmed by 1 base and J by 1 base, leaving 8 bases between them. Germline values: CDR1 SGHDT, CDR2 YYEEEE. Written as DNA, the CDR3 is TGTGCCAGCAGCTTGTTGGGGCAGAACACTGAAGCTTTCTTT. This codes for CASSLLGQNTEAFF.

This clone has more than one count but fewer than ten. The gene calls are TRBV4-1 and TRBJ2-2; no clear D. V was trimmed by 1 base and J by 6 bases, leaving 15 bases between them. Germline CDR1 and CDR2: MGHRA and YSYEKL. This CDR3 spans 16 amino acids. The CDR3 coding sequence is TGCGCCAGCAGCCAAGCCAACCTAGTGGTGTCCGGGGAGCTGTTTTTT. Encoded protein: CASSQANLVVSGELFF.

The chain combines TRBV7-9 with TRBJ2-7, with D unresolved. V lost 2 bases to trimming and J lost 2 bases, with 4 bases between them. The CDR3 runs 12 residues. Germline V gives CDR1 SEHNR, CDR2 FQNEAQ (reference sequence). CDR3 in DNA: TGTGCCAGCAGCTTATTCGCCTACGAGCAGTACTTC. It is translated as CASSLFAYEQYF.

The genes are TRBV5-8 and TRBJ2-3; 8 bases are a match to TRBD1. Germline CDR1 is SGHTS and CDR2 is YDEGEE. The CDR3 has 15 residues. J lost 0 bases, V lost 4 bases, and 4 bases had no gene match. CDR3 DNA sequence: TGTGCCAGCAGCACCGGGACAGGTAGCACAGATACGCAGTATTTT. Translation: CASSTGTGSTDTQYF.

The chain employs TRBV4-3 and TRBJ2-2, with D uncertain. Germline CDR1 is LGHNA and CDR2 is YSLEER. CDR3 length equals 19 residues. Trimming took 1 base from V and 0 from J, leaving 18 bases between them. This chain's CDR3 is CASSQVSPPTTANTGELFF. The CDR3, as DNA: TGCGCCAGCAGCCAAGTTAGCCCCCCCACAACTGCGAACACCGGGGAGCTGTTTTTT.

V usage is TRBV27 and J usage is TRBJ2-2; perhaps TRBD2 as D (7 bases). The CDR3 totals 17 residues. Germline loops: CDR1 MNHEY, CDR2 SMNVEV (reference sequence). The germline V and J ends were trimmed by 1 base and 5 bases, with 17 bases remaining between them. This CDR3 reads CASSLYPTGRGTGELFF. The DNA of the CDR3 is TGTGCCAGCAGTTTATATCCAACAGGGAGGGGAACCGGGGAGCTGTTTTTT.

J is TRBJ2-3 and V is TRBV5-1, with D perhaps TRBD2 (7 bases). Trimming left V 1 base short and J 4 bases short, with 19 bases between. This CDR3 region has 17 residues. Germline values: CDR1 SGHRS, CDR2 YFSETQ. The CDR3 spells CASSLQAYHGGPDTQYF. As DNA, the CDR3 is TGCGCCAGCAGCTTGCAAGCGTACCACGGGGGGCCAGATACGCAGTATTTT.

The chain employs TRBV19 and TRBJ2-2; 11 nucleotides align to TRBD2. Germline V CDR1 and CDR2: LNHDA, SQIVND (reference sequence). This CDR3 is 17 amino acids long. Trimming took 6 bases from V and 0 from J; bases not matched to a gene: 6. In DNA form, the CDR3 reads TGTGCCAGTAGCGCACCTAGCGGGAGGCCGAACACCGGGGAGCTGTTTTTT. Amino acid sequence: CASSAPSGRPNTGELFF.

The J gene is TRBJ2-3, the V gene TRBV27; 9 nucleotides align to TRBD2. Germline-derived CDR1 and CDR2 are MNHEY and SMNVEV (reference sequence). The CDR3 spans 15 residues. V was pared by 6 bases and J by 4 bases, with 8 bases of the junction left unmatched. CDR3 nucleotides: TGTGCCAGCAGCCCTTGGCTAGCGGGATCAGATACGCAGTATTTT. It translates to CASSPWLAGSDTQYF.

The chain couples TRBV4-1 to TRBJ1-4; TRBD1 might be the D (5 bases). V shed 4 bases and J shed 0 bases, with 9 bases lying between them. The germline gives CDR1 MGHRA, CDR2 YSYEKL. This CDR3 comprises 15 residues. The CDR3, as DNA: TGCGCCAGCAGCCCGGGGGGAGCAACTAATGAAAAACTGTTTTTT. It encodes CASSPGGATNEKLFF.

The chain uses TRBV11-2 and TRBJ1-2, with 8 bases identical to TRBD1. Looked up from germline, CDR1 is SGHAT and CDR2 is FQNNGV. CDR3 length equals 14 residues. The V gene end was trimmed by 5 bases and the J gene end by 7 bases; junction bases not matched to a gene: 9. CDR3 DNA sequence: TGTGCCAGCAGCGGTAGCAGGGGGCTTGTTGGCTACACCTTC. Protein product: CASSGSRGLVGYTF.

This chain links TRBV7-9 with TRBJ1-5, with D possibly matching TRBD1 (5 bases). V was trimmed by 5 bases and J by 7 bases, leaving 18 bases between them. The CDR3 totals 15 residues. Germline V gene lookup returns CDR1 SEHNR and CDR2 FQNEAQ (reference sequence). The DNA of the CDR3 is TGTGCCAGCAGCCCCGATGGGGGGTCTGGGCAGCCCCAGCATTTT. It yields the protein CASSPDGGSGQPQHF.

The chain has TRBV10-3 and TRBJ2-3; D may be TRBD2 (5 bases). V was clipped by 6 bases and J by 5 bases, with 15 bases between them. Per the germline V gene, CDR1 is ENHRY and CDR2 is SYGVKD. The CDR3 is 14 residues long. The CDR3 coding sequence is TGTGCCATCAGCCCGGCTAGCTGGGGAGATACGCAGTATTTT. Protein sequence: CAISPASWGDTQYF.

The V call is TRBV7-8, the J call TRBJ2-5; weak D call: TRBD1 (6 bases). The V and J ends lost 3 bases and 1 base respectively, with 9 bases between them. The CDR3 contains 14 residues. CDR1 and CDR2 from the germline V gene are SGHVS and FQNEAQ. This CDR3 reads CASSLGATQETQYF. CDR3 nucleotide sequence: TGTGCCAGCAGCTTGGGGGCAACCCAAGAGACCCAGTACTTC.

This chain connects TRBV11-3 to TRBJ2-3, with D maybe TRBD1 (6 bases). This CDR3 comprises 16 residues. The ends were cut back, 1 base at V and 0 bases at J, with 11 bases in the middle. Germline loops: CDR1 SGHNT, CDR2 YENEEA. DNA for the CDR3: TGTGCCAGCAGCTTAGGTGGGGGCCCTAGCACAGATACGCAGTATTTT. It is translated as CASSLGGGPSTDTQYF. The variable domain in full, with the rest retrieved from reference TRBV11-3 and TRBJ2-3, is EAGVVQSPRYKIIEKKQPVAFWCNPISGHNTLYWYLQNLGQGPELLIRYENEEAVDDSQLPKDRFSAERLKGVDSTLKIQPAELGDSAVYLCASSLGGGPSTDTQYFGPGTRLTVL.

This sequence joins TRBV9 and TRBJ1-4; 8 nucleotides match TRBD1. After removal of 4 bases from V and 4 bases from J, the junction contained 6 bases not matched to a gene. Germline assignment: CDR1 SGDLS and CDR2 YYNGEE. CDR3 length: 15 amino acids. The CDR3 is CASSRRGQVNEKLFF. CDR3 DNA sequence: TGTGCCAGCAGCCGTAGGGGACAGGTTAATGAAAAACTGTTTTTT.

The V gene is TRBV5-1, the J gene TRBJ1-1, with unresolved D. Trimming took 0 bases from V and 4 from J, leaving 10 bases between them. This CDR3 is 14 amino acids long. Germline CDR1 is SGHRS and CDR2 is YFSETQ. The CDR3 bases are TGCGCCAGCAGCTTGGTGGGAGGGCTCACTGAAGCTTTCTTT. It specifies CASSLVGGLTEAFF.